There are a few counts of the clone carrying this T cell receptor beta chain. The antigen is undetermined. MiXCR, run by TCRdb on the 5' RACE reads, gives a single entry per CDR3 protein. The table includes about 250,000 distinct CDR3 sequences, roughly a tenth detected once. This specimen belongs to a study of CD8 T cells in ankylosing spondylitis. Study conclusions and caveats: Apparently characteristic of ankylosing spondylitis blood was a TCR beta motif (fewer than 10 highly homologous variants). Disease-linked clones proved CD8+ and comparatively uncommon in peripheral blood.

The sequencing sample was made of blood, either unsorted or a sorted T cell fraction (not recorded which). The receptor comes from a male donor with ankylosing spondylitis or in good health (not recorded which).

CDR3 in DNA: TGTGCCAGCAGCCCCCGACAGGGGCGGGAAAAACTGTTTTTT. Its protein product is CASSPRQGREKLFF. The chain combines TRBV7-2 with TRBJ1-4; 8 positions agree with TRBD1. The germline V gene has CDR1 SGHTA and CDR2 FQGNSA. V gave up 5 bases and J gave up 8 bases; unmatched junction bases: 7. CDR3 length: 14 residues.